These T cell receptor beta chains were read from a single sample in a study of cytotoxic CD8 clonotypes in ibrutinib-treated CLL. The repertoire was sequenced with immunoSEQ multiplex PCR; TCRdb's copy has only in-frame clones and lacks some. The sample has tens of thousands of clones; 70% to 75% are singletons. Sequences were derived from PBMCs, sampled at disease progression, from a patient treated with ibrutinib. The source of these receptors is a human donor with chronic lymphocytic leukemia. CDR3s include the opening cysteine and the closing phenylalanine or tryptophan. Each record gives: CDR3 DNA, CDR3 protein, J gene, V gene, clone size, D gene. D genes are given only for firm matches. Size tells how often a clone was seen (once, few, many) or the class of an expanded clone, and some rows leave it out.

TGCAGCGTTGCCTGGGAAGGTCAGCCCCAGCATTTT CSVAWEGQPQHF TRBJ1-5 TRBV29-1 . .
TGTGCCAGCAGCCTTAGCGGGGGGGGAACCTACGAGCAGTACTTC CASSLSGGGTYEQYF TRBJ2-7 TRBV6-1 . TRBD2
TGTGCCAGTAGTATCCCCGGGACAGGCTCCTACGAGCAGTACTTC CASSIPGTGSYEQYF TRBJ2-7 TRBV19 few TRBD1
TGTGCCAGCAGTGTAGCGGGCTTTAGCACAGATACGCAGTATTTT CASSVAGFSTDTQYF TRBJ2-3 TRBV2 . TRBD2
TGTGCCATCAGTGACGCGGCAGGGGTAGGAGAGACCCAGTACTTC CAISDAAGVGETQYF TRBJ2-5 TRBV10-3 . .
TGCGCCAGCAGTTCGGGGTCCGATGTGGAGAAACTGTTTTTT CASSSGSDVEKLFF TRBJ1-4 TRBV10-1 . .
TGCGCCAGCAGCCCCACAGGGGGACCTGGCTACACCTTC CASSPTGGPGYTF TRBJ1-2 TRBV5-1 . TRBD1
TGTGCCAGCAGTGAATGGACTAAGAGTCGTGCCTACACCTTC CASSEWTKSRAYTF TRBJ1-2 TRBV2 . .
TGCGCCAGCAGCTTGGGGGGACAGGGAAACACCATATATTTT CASSLGGQGNTIYF TRBJ1-3 TRBV5-1 large TRBD1
TGTGCCAGTCTCCCAGTCGTGGATACGCAGTATTTT CASLPVVDTQYF TRBJ2-3 TRBV2 . .
TGTGCCAGCAGCCACTCCTATAATTCACCCCTCCACTTT CASSHSYNSPLHF TRBJ1-6 TRBV6-6 . .